These T cell receptor beta chains were read from a single sample in a study of cytomegalovirus exposure and HLA in healthy donors. Measured with immunoSEQ multiplex PCR; TCRdb has only the in-frame clones, and not every one. Seen here are approximately 130,000 clones, roughly 83% observed once, and the top ten hold approximately 1.4%. Sequencing was carried out using PBMCs. Source of these receptors: a man aged 35 to 55 in good health and CMV-seronegative. CDR3s include the opening cysteine and the closing phenylalanine or tryptophan. Each record gives: D gene, J gene, V gene, clone size, CDR3 DNA, CDR3 protein. The D gene is left open where the match is weak. The size field is filled for only some rows; it gives once, few, many or a size class.

.	TRBJ2-1	TRBV19	.	TGTGCCAGTAGTATAGATATGGGGCATCTCAGCTCCTACAATGAGCAGTTCTTC	CASSIDMGHLSSYNEQFF
TRBD2	TRBJ2-5	TRBV28	once	TGTGCCAGCAGGGTCCCGGGGGGGAGACTAGAGACCCAGTACTTC	CASRVPGGRLETQYF
.	TRBJ1-4	TRBV30	.	TGTGCCTGGACTCGGGAAACTGCAACTAATGAAAAACTGTTTTTT	CAWTRETATNEKLFF
.	TRBJ2-3	TRBV4-3	.	TGCGCCAGCAGCCAAGATGAGGCGGTAACAGATACGCAGTATTTT	CASSQDEAVTDTQYF
.	TRBJ1-1	TRBV5-1	.	TGCGCCAGCAGCTTGGGAGGCCTCGGGGTGAACACTGAAGCTTTCTTT	CASSLGGLGVNTEAFF
.	TRBJ2-2	TRBV4-1	.	TGCGCCAGCAGCCTGCGATCGGACACCGCGAACACCGGGGAGCTGTTTTTT	CASSLRSDTANTGELFF
TRBD2	TRBJ2-2	TRBV11-2	.	TGTGCCAGCAGCTTTACTAGCGGGGGAGTCGGGGAGCTGTTTTTT	CASSFTSGGVGELFF
.	TRBJ1-1	TRBV19	.	TGTGCCAGTAGTAGACAGGAGAACACTGAAGCTTTCTTT	CASSRQENTEAFF
.	TRBJ2-7	TRBV13	.	TGCGCCAGCAGCTTAGACAGAAGCTACGAGCAGTACTTC	CASSLDRSYEQYF
.	TRBJ1-2	TRBV6-5	.	TGTGCCAGCACACCGGGTACTGGCTACACCTTC	CASTPGTGYTF
.	TRBJ1-1	TRBV2	.	TGTGCCAGCATTAGGGACTCGAACACTGAAGCTTTCTTT	CASIRDSNTEAFF
.	TRBJ2-2	TRBV19	.	TGTGCCAGTAGTGCCCCTCAGGGCCAGGGGCTGTTTTTT	CASSAPQGQGLFF